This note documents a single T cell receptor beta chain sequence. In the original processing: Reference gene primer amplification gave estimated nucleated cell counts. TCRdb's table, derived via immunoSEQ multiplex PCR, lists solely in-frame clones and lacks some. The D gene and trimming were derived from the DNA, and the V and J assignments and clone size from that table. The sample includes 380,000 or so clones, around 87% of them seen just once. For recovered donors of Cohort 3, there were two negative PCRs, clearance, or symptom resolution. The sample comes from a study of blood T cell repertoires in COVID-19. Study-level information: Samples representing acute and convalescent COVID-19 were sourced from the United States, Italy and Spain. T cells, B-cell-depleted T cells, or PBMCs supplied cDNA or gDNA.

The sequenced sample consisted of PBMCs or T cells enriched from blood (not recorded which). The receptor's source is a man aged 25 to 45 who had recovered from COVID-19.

DNA for the CDR3: TGTGCCAGTAGTATGGGGACAGGAAATGGCTACACCTTC. Its protein is CASSMGTGNGYTF. The chain employs TRBV19 and TRBJ1-2, with 8 bases that match TRBD1. CDR1 and CDR2 (germline): LNHDA, SQIVND (reference sequence). With 3 bases clipped from V and 6 bases from J, the junction kept 3 bases outside the gene matches. CDR3 length equals 13 residues.